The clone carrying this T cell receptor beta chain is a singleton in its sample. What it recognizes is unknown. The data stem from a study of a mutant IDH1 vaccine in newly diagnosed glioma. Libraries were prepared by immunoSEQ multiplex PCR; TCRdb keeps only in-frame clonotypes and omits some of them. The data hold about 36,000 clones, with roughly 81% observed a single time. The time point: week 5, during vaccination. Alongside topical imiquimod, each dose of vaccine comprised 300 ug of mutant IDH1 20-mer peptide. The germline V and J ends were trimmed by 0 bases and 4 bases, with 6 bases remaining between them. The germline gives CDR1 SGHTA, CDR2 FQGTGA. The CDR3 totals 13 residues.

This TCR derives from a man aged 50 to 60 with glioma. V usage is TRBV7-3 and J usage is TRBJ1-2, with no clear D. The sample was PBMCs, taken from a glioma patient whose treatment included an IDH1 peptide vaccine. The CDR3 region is CASSLTGSYGYTF. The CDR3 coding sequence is TGTGCCAGCAGCTTAACGGGCAGCTATGGCTACACCTTC.